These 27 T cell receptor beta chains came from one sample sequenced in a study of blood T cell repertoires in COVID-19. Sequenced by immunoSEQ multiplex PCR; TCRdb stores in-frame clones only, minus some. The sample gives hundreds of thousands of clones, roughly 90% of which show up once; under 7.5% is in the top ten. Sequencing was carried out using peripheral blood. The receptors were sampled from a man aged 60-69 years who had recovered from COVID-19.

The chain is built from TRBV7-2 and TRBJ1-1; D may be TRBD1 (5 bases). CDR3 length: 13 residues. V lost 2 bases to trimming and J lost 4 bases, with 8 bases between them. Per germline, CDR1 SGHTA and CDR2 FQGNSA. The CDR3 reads CASSLQGFTEAFF. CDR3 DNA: TGTGCCAGCAGCTTACAGGGCTTCACTGAAGCTTTCTTT. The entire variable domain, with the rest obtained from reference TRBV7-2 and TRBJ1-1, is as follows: GAGVSQSPSNKVTEKGKDVELRCDPISGHTALYWYRQSLGQGLEFLIYFQGNSAPDKSGLPSDRFSAERTGGSVSTLTIQRTQQEDSAVYLCASSLQGFTEAFFGQGTRLTVV.

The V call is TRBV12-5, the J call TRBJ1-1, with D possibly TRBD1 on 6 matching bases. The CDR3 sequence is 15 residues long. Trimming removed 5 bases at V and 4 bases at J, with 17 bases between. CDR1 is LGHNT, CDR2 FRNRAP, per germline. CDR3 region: CASGRPGQKGTEAFF. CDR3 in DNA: TGTGCTAGTGGTCGCCCGGGACAAAAGGGCACTGAAGCTTTCTTT.

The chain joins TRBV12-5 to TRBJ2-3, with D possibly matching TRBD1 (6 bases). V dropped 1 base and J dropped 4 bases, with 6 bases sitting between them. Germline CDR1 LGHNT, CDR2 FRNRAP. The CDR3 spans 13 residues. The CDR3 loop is CASGLAGADTQYF. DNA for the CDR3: TGTGCTAGTGGTTTGGCAGGGGCAGATACGCAGTATTTT.

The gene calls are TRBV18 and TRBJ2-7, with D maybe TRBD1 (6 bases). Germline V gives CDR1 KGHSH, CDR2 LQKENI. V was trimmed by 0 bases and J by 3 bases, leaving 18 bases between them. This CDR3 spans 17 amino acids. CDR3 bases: TGTGCCAGCTCACCACCAGTCAGGAGGACAGACTACTACGAGCAGTACTTC. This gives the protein CASSPPVRRTDYYEQYF.

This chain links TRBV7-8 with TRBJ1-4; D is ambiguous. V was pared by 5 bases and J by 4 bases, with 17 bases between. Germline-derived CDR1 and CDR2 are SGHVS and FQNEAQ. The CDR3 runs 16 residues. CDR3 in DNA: TGTGCCAGCAGCACACGGGGTGGGCAGCGTAATGAAAAACTGTTTTTT. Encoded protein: CASSTRGGQRNEKLFF.

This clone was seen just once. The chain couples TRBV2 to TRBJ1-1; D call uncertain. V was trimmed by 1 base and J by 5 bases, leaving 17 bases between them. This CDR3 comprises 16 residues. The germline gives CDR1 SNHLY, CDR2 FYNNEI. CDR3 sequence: CASSEEAVVRGTEAFF. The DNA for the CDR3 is TGTGCCAGCAGTGAAGAGGCGGTTGTGAGAGGGACTGAAGCTTTCTTT.

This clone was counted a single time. The CDR3 DNA is TGTGCCAGCAGCCCCGGACAGGGTTTCATCGATACGCAGTATTTT. Translated: CASSPGQGFIDTQYF. The chain has TRBV7-3 and TRBJ2-3; 8 bases agree with TRBD1. The CDR3 runs to 15 residues. The germline CDR1 and CDR2 sequences are SGHTA and FQGTGA. Unmatched junction bases numbered 10, after V lost 5 bases and J lost 6 bases. The full variable domain, with the rest looked up from reference TRBV7-3 and TRBJ2-3, is GAGVSQTPSNKVTEKGKYVELRCDPISGHTALYWYRQSLGQGPEFLIYFQGTGAADDSGLPNDRFFAVRPEGSVSTLKIQRTERGDSAVYLCASSPGQGFIDTQYFGPGTRLTVL.

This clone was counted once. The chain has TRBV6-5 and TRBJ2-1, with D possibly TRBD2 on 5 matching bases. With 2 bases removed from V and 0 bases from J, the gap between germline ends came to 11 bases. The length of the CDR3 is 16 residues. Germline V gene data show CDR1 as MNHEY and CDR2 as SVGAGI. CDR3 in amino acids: CASSYQAALSYNEQFF. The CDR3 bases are TGTGCCAGCAGTTACCAAGCGGCCCTCTCCTACAATGAGCAGTTCTTC.

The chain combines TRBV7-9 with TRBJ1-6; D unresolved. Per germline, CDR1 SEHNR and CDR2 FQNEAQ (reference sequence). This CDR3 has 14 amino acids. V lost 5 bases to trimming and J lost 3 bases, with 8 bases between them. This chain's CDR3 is CASSPGFYNSPLHF. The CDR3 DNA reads TGTGCCAGCAGCCCTGGCTTCTATAATTCACCCCTCCACTTT.

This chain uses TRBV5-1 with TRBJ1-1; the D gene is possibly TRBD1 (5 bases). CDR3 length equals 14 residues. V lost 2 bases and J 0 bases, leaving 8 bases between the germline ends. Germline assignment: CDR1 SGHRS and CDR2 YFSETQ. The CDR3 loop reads CASSLQVVNTEAFF. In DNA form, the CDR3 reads TGCGCCAGCAGCTTACAGGTCGTGAACACTGAAGCTTTCTTT.

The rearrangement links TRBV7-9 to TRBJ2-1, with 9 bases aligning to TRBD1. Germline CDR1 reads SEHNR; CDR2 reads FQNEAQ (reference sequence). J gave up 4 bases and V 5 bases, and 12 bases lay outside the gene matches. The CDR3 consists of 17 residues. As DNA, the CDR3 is TGTGCCAGCAGCCTTGGGACAGGGATGGTGAGGTACAATGAGCAGTTCTTC. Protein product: CASSLGTGMVRYNEQFF.

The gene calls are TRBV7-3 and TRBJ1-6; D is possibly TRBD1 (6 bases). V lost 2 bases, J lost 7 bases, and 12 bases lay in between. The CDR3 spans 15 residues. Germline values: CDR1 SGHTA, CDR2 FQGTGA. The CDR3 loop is CASSLHSTGNSPLHF. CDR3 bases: TGTGCCAGCAGCTTACACTCCACAGGGAATTCACCCCTCCACTTT.

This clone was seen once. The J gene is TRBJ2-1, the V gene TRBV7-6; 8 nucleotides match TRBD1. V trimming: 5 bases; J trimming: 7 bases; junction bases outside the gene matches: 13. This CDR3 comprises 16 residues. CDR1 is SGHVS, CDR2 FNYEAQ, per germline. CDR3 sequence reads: CASSPRRTGSGNEQFF. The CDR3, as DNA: TGTGCCAGCAGCCCCCGCCGGACAGGGTCAGGGAATGAGCAGTTCTTC.

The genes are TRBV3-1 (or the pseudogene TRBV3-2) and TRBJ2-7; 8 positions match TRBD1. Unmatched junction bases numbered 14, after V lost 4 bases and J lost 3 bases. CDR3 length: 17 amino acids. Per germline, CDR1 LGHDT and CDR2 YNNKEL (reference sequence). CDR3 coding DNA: TGTGCCAGCAGCCTGAGTCGAGGGACAGGAGGGGTCTACGAGCAGTACTTC. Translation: CASSLSRGTGGVYEQYF.

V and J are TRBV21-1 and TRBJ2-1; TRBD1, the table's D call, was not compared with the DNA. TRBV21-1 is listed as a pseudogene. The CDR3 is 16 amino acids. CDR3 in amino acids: CASSSRDSFPYNEQFF. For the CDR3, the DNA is TGTGCCAGCAGCAGCCGGGACAGCTTCCCCTACAATGAGCAGTTCTTC.

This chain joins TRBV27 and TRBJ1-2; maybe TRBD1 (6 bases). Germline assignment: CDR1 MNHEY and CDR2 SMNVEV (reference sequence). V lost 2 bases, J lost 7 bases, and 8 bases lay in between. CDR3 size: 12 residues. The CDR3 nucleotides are TGTGCCAGCAGTTTAACCAGGGGTGGCTACACCTTC. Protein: CASSLTRGGYTF.

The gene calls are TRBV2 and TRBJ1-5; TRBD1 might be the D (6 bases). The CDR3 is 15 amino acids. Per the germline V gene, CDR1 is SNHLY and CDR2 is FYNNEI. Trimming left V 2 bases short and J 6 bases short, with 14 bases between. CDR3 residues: CASSEILGGGQPQHF. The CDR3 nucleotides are TGTGCCAGCAGTGAAATCTTAGGGGGGGGTCAGCCCCAGCATTTT. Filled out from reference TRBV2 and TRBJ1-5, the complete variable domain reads EPEVTQTPSHQVTQMGQEVILRCVPISNHLYFYWYRQILGQKVEFLVSFYNNEISEKSEIFDDQFSVERPDGSNFTLKIRSTKLEDSAMYFCASSEILGGGQPQHFGDGTRLSIL.

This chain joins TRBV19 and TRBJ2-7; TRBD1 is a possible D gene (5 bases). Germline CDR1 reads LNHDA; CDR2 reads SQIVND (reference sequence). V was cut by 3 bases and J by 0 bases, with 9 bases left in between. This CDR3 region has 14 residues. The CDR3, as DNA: TGTGCCAGTAGTATTAACAGGAACTCCTACGAGCAGTACTTC. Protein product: CASSINRNSYEQYF.

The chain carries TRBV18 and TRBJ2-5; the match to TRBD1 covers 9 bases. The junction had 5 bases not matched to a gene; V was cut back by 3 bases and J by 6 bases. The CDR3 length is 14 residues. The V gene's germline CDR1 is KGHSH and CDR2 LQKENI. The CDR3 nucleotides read TGTGCCAGCTCACCCAGGACAGGGGAGCAGACCCAGTACTTC. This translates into CASSPRTGEQTQYF.

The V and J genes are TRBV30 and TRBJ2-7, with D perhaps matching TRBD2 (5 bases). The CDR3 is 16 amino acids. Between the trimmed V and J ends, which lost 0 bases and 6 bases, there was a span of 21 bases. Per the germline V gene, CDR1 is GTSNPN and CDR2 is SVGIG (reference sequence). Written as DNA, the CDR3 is TGTGCCTGGAGTGTAAGATCTAGCCGGAGACCCGGCGAGCAGTACTTC. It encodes CAWSVRSSRRPGEQYF. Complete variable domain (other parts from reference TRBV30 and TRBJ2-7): SQTIHQWPATLVQPVGSPLSLECTVEGTSNPNLYWYRQAAGRGLQLLFYSVGIGQISSEVPQNLSASRPQDRQFILSSKKLLLSDSGFYLCAWSVRSSRRPGEQYFGPGTRLTVT.

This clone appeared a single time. The CDR3 nucleotides are TGTGCCAGCAGCTTTACCCCCGGGGAGACCCAGTACTTC. The encoded protein is CASSFTPGETQYF. The V call is TRBV5-5, the J call TRBJ2-5; no clear D. The V gene's germline CDR1 is SGHKS and CDR2 YYEKEE (reference sequence). The CDR3 length is 13 residues. The germline V and J ends were trimmed by 2 bases and 5 bases, with 10 bases remaining between them.

CDR3 DNA: TGTGCCAGCTCACCTAGTAGCGGGGGGCTTGGCACAGATACGCAGTATTTT. As protein: CASSPSSGGLGTDTQYF. This rearrangement joins TRBV18 to TRBJ2-3; 10 positions agree with TRBD2. The CDR3 covers 17 residues. V was clipped by 3 bases and J by 1 base; unmatched bases: 7. Germline CDR1 reads KGHSH; CDR2 reads LQKENI.

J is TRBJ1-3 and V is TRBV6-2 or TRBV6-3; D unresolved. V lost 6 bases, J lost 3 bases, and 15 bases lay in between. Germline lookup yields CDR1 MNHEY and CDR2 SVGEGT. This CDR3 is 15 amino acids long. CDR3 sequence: CASSSGVLFGNTIYF. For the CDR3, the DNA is TGTGCCAGCAGCTCCGGAGTACTTTTTGGAAACACCATATATTTT.

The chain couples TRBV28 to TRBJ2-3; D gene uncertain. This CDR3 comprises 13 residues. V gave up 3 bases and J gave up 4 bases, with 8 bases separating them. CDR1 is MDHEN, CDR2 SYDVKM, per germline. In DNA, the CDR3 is TGTGCCAGCAGTTTGGGCAGGCCAGATACGCAGTATTTT. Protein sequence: CASSLGRPDTQYF.

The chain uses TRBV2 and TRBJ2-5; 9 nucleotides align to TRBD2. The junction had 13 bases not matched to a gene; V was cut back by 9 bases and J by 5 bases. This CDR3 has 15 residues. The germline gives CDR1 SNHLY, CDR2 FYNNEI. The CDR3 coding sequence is TGTGCCAGTGTCTCAGCGGGAGGCTTCCAGGAGACCCAGTACTTC. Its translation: CASVSAGGFQETQYF.

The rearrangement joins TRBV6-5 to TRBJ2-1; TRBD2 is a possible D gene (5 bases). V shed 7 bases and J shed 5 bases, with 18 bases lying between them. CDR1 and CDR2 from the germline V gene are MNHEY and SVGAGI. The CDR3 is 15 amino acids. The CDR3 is CASIRLSASNNEQFF. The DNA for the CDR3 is TGTGCCAGCATTCGTTTATCGGCTAGCAACAATGAGCAGTTCTTC.

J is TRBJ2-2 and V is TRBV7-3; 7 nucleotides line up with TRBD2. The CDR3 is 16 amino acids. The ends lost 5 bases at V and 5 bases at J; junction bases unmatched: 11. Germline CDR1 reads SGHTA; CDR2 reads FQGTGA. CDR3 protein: CASSTLARGGTGELFF. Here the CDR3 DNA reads TGTGCCAGCAGCACACTAGCAAGGGGAGGGACCGGGGAGCTGTTTTTT.